The clone carrying this T cell receptor (beta chain) was recorded many times. These data belong to a study of read filtering for tumor transcriptome and immune sequencing. This library used approximately 370 ng RNA and molecular barcoded adaptors spanning alpha/delta and beta/gamma chains. TCRdb passed the reads through MiXCR, listing each CDR3 protein once. The sample contains about 22,000 distinct CDR3 sequences, roughly an eighth of which appear only once. The germline V gene encodes CDR1 SGHRS and CDR2 YFSETQ. The CDR3 runs 14 residues. The V end lost 1 base, the J end lost 5 bases, and 12 bases lay between the germline ends.

Sequencing was carried out using a population of CD138-negative cells sorted from bone marrow. The TCR was taken from a donor aged 40 or older with multiple myeloma. This rearrangement joins TRBV5-1 to TRBJ2-5; D possibly uses TRBD1 or TRBD2 (5 bases each). Written as DNA, the CDR3 is TGCGCCAGCAGCTTGTCTGGGGGTGCCGAGACCCAGTACTTC. This codes for CASSLSGGAETQYF.